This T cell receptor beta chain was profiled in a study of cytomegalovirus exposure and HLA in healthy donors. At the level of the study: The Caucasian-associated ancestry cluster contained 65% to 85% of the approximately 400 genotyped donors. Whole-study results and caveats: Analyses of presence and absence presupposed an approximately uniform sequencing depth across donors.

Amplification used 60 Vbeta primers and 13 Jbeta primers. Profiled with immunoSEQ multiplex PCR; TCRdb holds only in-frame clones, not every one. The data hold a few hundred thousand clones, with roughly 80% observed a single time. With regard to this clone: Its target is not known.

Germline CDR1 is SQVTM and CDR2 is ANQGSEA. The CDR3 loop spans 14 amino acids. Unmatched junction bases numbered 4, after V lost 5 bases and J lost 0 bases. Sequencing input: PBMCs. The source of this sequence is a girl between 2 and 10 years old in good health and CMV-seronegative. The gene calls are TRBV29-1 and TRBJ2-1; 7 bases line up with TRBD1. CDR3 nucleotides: TGCAGCGTTTTACAGGGGCGCTCCTACAATGAGCAGTTCTTC. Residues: CSVLQGRSYNEQFF.